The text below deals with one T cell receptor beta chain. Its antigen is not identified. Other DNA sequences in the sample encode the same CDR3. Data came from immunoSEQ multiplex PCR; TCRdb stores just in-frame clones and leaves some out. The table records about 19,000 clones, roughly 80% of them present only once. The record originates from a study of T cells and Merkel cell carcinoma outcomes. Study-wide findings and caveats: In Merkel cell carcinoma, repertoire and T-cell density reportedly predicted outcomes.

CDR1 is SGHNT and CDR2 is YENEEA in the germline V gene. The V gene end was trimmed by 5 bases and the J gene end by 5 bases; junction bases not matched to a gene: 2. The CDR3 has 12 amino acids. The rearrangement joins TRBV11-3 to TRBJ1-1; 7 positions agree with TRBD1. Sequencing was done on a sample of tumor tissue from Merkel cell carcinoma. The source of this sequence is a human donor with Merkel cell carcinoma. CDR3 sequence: CASSPRGTEAFF. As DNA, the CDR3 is TGTGCCAGCAGCCCCAGGGGGACTGAAGCTTTCTTT.